This T cell receptor (beta chain) was captured in a study of shared clonotypes between healthy human individuals. J lost 5 bases, V lost 3 bases, and 6 bases had no gene match. CDR3 length: 14 residues. In germline, CDR1 is KGHSH, CDR2 LQKENI. Clones were read by immunoSEQ multiplex PCR, and TCRdb kept only the in-frame ones, dropping some. Among over a million clones listed, around 95% were seen once. Comments on this clone: Other DNA sequences of this sample code for an identical CDR3.

Material: naive CD4+ T cells sorted from blood. The subset here: CD45RA+ positively selected. This chain uses TRBV18 with TRBJ1-1; 7 bases are a match to TRBD1. The origin of this receptor is a man between 25 and 39 years old in good health. CDR3 sequence: CASSPTTGDTEAFF. CDR3 nucleotide sequence: TGTGCCAGCTCACCGACTACAGGGGATACTGAAGCTTTCTTT.